This TCR beta chain is from a study of cytomegalovirus exposure and HLA in healthy donors (TCRdb year 2017). At the level of the whole study: An earlier analysis of under 600 of the donors reported roughly 270 Gb of sequence data and roughly 100 million unique TCR beta sequences from 150 million to 200 million T cells. An early release that covered 500 to 800 HLA-typed donors contained approximately 290 gigabases of sequencing data and 75 million to 100 million unique TCR sequences. Among the approximately 400 genotyped donors, about 85% belonged to the genetic ancestry cluster associated with self-reported Caucasian donors. The study aimed to test whether cataloging public T cell receptors could reveal signatures of past pathogen exposure. The study used immunosequencing to profile the T cell repertoires of 600 to 850 subjects and linked those repertoires to cytomegalovirus serostatus. In addition to the first cohort of roughly 670 subjects, a separate validation cohort of 120 different subjects was used. To predict cytomegalovirus infection status, the study combined high-throughput TCR immunosequencing, statistical association of individual TCRs with disease status, and machine learning. To study patterns of TCR occurrence, a later analysis re-analyzed previously published TCR beta repertoires from around 700 donors and added high-resolution HLA genotyping. Rather than using new phenotypic data, the later analysis identified candidate immune exposures from TCR beta sequences and from how often those sequences occurred across donors. To decide whether each TCR beta V gene segment behaved as functional or pseudogenic, an earlier analysis of 587 of the donors relied on high-throughput TCR beta sequencing. Donor age, sex, ethnicity and CMV serostatus were collected together with the repertoire data. A later genetic analysis used genome-wide SNP genotypes for about 60% of the roughly 670 donors, treating that subset as a discovery cohort. Every repertoire in the discovery cohort had been generated on one and the same sequencing platform. HLA typing included class I and class II loci at four-digit resolution. Typing coverage differed by locus: A, B, C, DRB1 and DQB1 were typed in roughly 620-630 donors, DQA1 in about 500, DPA1 in 600 to 610, and DPB1 in roughly 450. About five DR-DQ haplotypes were handled as single units for association and clustering because linkage in the cohort was strong. Among a few hundred genotyped donors of the cohort, an average of around 240,000 unique TCR beta nucleotide sequences were sequenced per donor, roughly a sixth of them non-productive.

The cohort comprised several hundred healthy bone marrow donors. At the time of sampling, every cohort member was nominally healthy, though immune exposures that went unrecorded were likely present. The donor was CMV seronegative and was included in the group of about 400 seronegative cohort members. A peripheral blood sample was collected from each donor, and TCR beta sequencing was performed on peripheral blood mononuclear cells. Genomic DNA extraction from the blood cell samples was performed with the Qiagen DNeasy Blood Extraction Kit. Overall study outcomes, separate from this receptor: While some public TCRs were present in many individuals, most TCR sequences turned up only very rarely across donors. The authors suggested that the approach could potentially be extended to other disease states and immunological phenotypes. Because HLA typing was missing for some donors at each locus, association tests included only the typed subset. The earlier analysis of 587 of the donors excluded approximately 17 rarely observed V segments, including chromosome 9 orphons, because counts were too low. Sequencing depth was assumed to be roughly uniform across donors in the presence/absence analyses, though that assumption may not hold. Only TCR beta chains were sequenced in this cohort, and the absence of alpha or paired-chain data limited detectable features. The classifier was reported to diagnose cytomegalovirus status with high specificity and sensitivity in both the original cohort and the validation cohort. According to a later analysis, TCR association rates differed among HLA loci, with DRB1 alleles showing the most associated TCRs and HLA-C alleles showing the fewest. A few of the identified cytomegalovirus-associated TCR beta chains were confirmed in vitro to be specific for cytomegalovirus antigens. CMV serostatus was the only immune exposure information available for the cohort. In a later analysis, most CMV-associated TCR beta chains were found to appear HLA-restricted, with HLA associations seemingly driven largely by CMV exposure. A total of 164 TCR beta chains were listed by the study as associated with cytomegalovirus. Correlated functional status among segregating V segments might be attributable to linkage disequilibrium, but an unknown experimental factor could not be ruled out. In a later genetic analysis, a missense DCLRE1C variant was associated with V-gene and J-gene trimming of TCR beta chains, and the association was replicated in an independent cohort. The sequencing pipeline was judged likely to have produced a cluster of highly shared sequence variants as a technical artifact. Several of the top co-occurrence clusters appeared to be linked to parvovirus B19, influenza, CMV and Epstein-Barr virus, according to a later analysis. When HLA alleles, especially DR and DQ, strongly co-occurred, attributing TCR associations to individual alleles was difficult. Broadly in line with IMGT annotations, most TCR beta V segments showed up in productive rearrangements about 87% or about 30% of the time in an earlier analysis of roughly 590 of the donors. The 87-base-pair reads could not distinguish some IMGT-functional V segments, including TRBV6-2 and TRBV6-3, so those segments were excluded. A further reported finding was that TCR beta sequences accurately predicted the HLA-A and HLA-B alleles for most subjects in the first cohort. In a later analysis, 16,951 TCR beta sequences were associated with specific HLA alleles at a false discovery rate of 0.05. In a later analysis, HLA-associated TCR beta chains showed more clonal expansion and lower generation probabilities than non-associated chains that were equally common. According to a later genetic analysis, donors in an Asian-associated ancestry cluster had fewer N-insertions in productive TCRs than the roughly 700-donor mean.

The CDR3 spans 17 residues, from the cysteine through the phenylalanine. Just CDR3 DNA is preserved here, 51 bases in frame from base 1. The V end loses 2 bases and the J end loses 0 bases, and a stretch of 15 bases separates them. Per the germline V gene (reference sequence), SGHKS is the CDR1 and YYEKEE is the CDR2. On this clone: What antigen it recognizes has not been identified. The input lacks base qualities; no much larger clone sits a single base away.

The library was built by means of the immunoSEQ multiplex PCR assay. For the multiplex PCR, a mixture combining 60 forward primers for TCR Vbeta segments and 13 reverse primers for TCR Jbeta segments was used. A multiplex PCR assay on genomic DNA amplified the CDR3 region of rearranged TCR beta genes. The amplified TCR beta libraries were sequenced on the Illumina HiSeq System as 87-base-pair reads. On the authors' methods: In a later analysis, roughly 80 million unique TCR beta chains were counted across the 500 to 850 repertoires, and about 10 million of these chains were shared by at least two donors. A nearest-neighbor algorithm error-corrected the raw reads and collapsed the reads into unique sequences, merging closely related sequences to remove PCR and sequencing errors. V, D and J gene segments were assigned by aligning CDR3 sequences to IMGT reference sequences. For a sequence to be retained, at least a six-nucleotide match to both a V gene segment and a J gene segment was required. Rearrangements were called productive when the CDR3 lacked stop codons and stayed in frame with V and J; all others were non-productive. Following IMGT convention, CDR3 was defined as the stretch from the second conserved V-encoded cysteine up to the conserved J-encoded phenylalanine. The earlier analysis of 500 to 750 of the donors excluded any sequence lacking an unambiguous match to a single V gene segment. An earlier analysis of a few hundred of the donors called V segments functional above 56.7% productive rearrangements and segregating when the between-donor standard deviation exceeded 5%. A statistical classification framework was built for diagnosing cytomegalovirus status from the catalog of TCR beta chain sequences. A later analysis assigned V and J genes by comparing TCR nucleotide sequences with IMGT/GENE-DB human TR gene sequences. Using the TCRdist pipeline, a later analysis assigned CDR3 sequences along with most-parsimonious VDJ recombination scenarios. A later analysis defined each TCR beta chain by its CDR3 amino acid sequence plus V-gene family, and excluded reads lacking a unique V-gene family. To address suspected cross-contamination and a sequencing artifact, a later analysis removed a few hundred highly shared, low-generation-probability nucleotide sequences. In a later analysis, a clonal expansion index for each public chain was calculated from normalized within-repertoire ranks of inferred template counts. In a later analysis, generation probabilities were computed using a VDJ recombination model fitted to out-of-frame rearrangements, and the results were checked against IGoR. In a later analysis, hypergeometric tests were used to score TCR-TCR, TCR-HLA and TCR-CMV co-occurrence, with a repertoire-size bias correction applied to TCR pairs. False discovery rates were estimated in a later analysis by permuting HLA or CMV assignments 20 times. In a later analysis, co-occurring TCRs were grouped with DBSCAN, and TCRdist sequence similarity was added when clustering was performed within HLA-allele-positive subsets. Repertoires with fewer than 30,000 or more than 120,000 public chains, plus five repertoires with anomalous nucleotide sharing, were excluded from co-occurrence clustering. TCRdb obtained this table from immuneACCESS and retained in-frame rearrangements with V and J assigned. These tables miss some clones; where compared with another copy, unresolved V genes account for less than half of the shortfall, and the remainder is unexplained. That table supplies the V and J calls and clone size; D and trimming were determined from the DNA. This sample comprises about 150,000 clones, around two thirds of them detected only once. About 1.5% of the sample is in the top ten clones.

The sequencing sample was made of PBMCs. The TCR was taken from a woman aged 18-35 years in good health and CMV-seronegative. The chain was built from TRBV5-5 and TRBJ1-3; no D gene can be assigned with confidence. The CDR3 amino acid sequence is: CASSFRSGAFSGNTIYF. The DNA sequence reads TGTGCCAGCAGCTTTCGGAGCGGAGCCTTCTCTGGAAACACCATATATTTT.